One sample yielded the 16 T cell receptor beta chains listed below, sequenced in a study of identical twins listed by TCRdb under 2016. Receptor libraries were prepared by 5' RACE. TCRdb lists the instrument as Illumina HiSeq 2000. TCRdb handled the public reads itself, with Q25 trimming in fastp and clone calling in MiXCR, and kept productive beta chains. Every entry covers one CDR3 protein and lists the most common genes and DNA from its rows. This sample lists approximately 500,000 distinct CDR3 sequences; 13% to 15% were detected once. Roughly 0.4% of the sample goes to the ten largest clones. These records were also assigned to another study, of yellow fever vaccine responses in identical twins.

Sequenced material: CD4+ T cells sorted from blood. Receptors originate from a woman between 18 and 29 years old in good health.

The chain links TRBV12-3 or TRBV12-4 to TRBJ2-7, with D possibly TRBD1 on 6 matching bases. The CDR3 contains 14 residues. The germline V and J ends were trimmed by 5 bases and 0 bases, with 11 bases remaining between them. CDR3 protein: CASSETGFSYEQYF. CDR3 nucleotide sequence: TGTGCCAGCAGTGAGACAGGTTTCTCCTACGAGCAGTACTTC.

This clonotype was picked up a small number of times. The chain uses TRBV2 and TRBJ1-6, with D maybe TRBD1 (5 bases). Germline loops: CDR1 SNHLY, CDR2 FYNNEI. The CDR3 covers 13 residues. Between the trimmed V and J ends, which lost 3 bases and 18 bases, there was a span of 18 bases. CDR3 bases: TGTGCCAGCAGTGACCCGGACACGGCTAATGGCCACTTT. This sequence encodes CASSDPDTANGHF.

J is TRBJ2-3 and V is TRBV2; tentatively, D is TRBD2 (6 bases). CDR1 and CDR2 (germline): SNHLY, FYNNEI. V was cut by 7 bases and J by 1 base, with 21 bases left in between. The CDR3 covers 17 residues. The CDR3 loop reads CASIRDLAPGGTDTQYF. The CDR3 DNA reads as TGTGCCAGCATAAGGGATTTGGCCCCGGGGGGCACAGATACGCAGTATTTT.

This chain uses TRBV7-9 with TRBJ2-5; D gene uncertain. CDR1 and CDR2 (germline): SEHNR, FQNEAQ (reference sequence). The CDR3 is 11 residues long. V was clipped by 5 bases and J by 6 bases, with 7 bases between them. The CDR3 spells CASSVSQTQYF. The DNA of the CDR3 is TGTGCCAGCAGCGTTAGCCAGACCCAGTACTTC.

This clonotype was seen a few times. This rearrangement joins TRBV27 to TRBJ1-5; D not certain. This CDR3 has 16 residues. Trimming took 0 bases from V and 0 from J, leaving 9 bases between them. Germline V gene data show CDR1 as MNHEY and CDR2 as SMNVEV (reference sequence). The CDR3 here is CASSLSGGSSNQPQHF. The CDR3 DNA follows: TGTGCCAGCAGTTTATCGGGAGGGAGTAGCAATCAGCCCCAGCATTTT.

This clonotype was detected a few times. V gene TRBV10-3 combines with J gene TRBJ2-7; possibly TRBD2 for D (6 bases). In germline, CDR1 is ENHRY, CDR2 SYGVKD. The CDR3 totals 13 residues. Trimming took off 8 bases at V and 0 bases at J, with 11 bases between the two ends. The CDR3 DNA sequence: TGTGCCATCTCTTGGGGGGACTCCTACGAGCAGTACTTC. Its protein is CAISWGDSYEQYF.

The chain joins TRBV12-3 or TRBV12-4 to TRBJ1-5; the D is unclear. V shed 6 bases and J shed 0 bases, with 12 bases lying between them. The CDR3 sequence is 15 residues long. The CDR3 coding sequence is TGTGCCAGCAGCCGTCGGGATCATAGCAATCAGCCCCAGCATTTT. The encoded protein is CASSRRDHSNQPQHF.

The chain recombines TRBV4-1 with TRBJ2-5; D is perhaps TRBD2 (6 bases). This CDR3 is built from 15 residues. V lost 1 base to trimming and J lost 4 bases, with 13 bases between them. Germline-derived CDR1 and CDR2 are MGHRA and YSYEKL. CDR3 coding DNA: TGCGCCAGCAGCCAAGGACTAGAGGTTCCAGAGACCCAGTACTTC. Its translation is CASSQGLEVPETQYF.

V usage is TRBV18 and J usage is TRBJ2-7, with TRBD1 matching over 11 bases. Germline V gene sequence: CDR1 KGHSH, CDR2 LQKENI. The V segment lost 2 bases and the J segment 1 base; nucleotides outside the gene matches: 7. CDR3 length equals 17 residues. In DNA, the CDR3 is TGTGCCAGCTCACCAAGCGGGACAGGGGGGGGTTCCTACGAGCAGTACGTC. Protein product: CASSPSGTGGGSYEQYV.

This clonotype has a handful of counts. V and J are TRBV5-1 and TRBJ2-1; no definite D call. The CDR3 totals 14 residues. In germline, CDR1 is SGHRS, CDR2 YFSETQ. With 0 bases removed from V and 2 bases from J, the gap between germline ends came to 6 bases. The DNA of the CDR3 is TGCGCCAGCAGCTTGGACCCGACCTACAATGAGCAGTTCTTC. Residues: CASSLDPTYNEQFF.

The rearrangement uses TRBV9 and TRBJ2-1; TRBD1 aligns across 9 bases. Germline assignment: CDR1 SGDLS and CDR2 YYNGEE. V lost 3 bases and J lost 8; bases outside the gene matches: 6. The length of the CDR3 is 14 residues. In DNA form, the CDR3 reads TGTGCCAGCAGCGGGGGACAGGGAGTCGATGAGCAGTTCTTC. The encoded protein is CASSGGQGVDEQFF. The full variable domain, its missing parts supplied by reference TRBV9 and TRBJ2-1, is DSGVTQTPKHLITATGQRVTLRCSPRSGDLSVYWYQQSLDQGLQFLIQYYNGEERAKGNILERFSAQQFPDLHSELNLSSLELGDSALYFCASSGGQGVDEQFFGPGTRLTVL.

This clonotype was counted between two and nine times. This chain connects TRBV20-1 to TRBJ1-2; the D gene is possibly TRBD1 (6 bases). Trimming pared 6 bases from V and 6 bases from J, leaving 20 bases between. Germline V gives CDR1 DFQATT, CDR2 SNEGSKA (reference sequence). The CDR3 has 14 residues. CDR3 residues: CSANDRTKRDGYTF. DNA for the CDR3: TGCAGTGCCAATGACAGGACAAAGAGGGATGGCTACACCTTC.

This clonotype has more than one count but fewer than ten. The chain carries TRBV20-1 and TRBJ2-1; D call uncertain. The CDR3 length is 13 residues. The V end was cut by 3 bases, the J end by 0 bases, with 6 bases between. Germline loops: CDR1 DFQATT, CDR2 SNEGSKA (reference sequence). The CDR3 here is CSASHLSYNEQFF. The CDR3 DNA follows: TGCAGTGCTAGCCATCTCTCCTACAATGAGCAGTTCTTC.

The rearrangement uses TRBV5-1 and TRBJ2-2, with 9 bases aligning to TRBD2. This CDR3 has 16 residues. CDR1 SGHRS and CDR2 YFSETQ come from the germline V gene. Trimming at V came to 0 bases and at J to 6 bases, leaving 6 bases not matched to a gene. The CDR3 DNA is TGCGCCAGCAGCTTGGGACTAGCGGCCGGGGCCGGGGAGCTGTTTTTT. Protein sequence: CASSLGLAAGAGELFF.

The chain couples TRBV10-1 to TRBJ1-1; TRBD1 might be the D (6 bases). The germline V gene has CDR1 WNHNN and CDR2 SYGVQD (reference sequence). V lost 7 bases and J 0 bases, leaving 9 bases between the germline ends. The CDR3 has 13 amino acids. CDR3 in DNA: TGCGCCAGCATGCAGGGGCTGAACACTGAAGCTTTCTTT. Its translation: CASMQGLNTEAFF.

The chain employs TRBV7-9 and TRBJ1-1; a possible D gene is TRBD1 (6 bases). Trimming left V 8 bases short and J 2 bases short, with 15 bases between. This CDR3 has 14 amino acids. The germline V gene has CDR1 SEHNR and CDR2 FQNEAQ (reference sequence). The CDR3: CASGGTGTNTEAFF. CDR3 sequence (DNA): TGTGCCAGCGGGGGAACAGGGACAAACACTGAAGCTTTCTTT.